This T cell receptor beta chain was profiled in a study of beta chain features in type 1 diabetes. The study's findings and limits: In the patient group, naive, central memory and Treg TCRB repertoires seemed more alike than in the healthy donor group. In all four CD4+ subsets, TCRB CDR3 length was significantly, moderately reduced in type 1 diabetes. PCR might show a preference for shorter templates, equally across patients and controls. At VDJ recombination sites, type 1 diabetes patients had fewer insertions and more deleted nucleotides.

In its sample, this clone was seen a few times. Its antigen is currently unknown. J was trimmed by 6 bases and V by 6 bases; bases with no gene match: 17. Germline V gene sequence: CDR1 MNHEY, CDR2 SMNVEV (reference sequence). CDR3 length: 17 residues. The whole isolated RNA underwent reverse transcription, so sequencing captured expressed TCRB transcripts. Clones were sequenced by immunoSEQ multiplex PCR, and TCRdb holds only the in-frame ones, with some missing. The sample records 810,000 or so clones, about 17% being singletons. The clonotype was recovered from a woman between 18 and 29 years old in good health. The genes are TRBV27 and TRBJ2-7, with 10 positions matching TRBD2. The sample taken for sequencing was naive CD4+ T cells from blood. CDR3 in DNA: TGTGCCAGCAGCTCAGCTCTAGCGGGAGCCGATGTAGGCGAGCAGTACTTC. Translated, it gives CASSSALAGADVGEQYF.